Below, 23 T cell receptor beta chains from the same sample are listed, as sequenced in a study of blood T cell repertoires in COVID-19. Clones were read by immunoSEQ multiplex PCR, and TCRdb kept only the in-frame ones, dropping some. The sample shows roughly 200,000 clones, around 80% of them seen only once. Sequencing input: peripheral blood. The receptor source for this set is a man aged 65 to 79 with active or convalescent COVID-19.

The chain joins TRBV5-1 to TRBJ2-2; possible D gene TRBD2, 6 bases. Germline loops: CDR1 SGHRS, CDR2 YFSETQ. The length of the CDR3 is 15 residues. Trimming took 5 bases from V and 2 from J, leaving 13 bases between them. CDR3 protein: CASSRGSGNTGELFF. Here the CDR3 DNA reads TGCGCCAGCAGTCGGGGTAGCGGTAACACCGGGGAGCTGTTTTTT.

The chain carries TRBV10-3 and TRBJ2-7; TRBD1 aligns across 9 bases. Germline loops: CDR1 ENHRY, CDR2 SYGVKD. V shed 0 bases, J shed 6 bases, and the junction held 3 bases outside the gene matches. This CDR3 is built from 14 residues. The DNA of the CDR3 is TGTGCCATCAGTGAGTCGAGGGACAGGGCCGAGCAGTACTTC. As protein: CAISESRDRAEQYF.

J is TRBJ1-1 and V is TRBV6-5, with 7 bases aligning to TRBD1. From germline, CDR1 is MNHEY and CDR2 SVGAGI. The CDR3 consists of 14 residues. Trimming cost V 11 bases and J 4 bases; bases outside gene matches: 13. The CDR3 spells CAASPRAGGTEAFF. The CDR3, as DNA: TGTGCCGCCTCGCCCAGGGCAGGGGGCACTGAAGCTTTCTTT.

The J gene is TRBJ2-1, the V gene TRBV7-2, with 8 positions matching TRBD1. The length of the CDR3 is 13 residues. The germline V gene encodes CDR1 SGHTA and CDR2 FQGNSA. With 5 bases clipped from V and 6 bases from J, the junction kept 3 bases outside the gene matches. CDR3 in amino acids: CASSHGTGNEQFF. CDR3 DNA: TGTGCCAGCAGCCACGGGACAGGCAATGAGCAGTTCTTC.

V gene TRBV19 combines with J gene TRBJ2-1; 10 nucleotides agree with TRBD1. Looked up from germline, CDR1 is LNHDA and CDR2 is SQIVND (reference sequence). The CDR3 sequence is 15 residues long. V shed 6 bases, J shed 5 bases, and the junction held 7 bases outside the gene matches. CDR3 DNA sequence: TGTGCCAGTAGCGACCTCGGGACAGGGGACAATGAGCAGTTCTTC. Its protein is CASSDLGTGDNEQFF. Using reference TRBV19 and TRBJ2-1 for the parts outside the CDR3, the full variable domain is DGGITQSPKYLFRKEGQNVTLSCEQNLNHDAMYWYRQDPGQGLRLIYYSQIVNDFQKGDIAEGYSVSREKKESFPLTVTSAQKNPTAFYLCASSDLGTGDNEQFFGPGTRLTVL.

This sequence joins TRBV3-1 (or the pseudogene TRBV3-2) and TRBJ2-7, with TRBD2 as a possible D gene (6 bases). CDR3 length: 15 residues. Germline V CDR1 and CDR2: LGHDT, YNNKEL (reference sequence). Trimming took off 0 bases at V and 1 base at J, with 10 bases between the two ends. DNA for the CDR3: TGTGCCAGCAGCCAAGACCCGGGACTTTCCTACGAGCAGTACTTC. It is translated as CASSQDPGLSYEQYF.

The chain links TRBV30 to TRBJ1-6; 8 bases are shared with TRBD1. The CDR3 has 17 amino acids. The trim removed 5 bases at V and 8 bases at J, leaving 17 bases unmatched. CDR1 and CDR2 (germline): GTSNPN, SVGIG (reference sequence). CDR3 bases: TGTGCCTGGGCCCCTGACCTACCTCCGGACAGGGATTCACCCCTCCACTTT. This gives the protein CAWAPDLPPDRDSPLHF.

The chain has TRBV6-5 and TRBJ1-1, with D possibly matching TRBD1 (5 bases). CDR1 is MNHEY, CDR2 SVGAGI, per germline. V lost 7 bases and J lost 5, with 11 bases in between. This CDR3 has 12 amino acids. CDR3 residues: CASKRKGTEAFF. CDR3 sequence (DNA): TGTGCCAGCAAGAGAAAGGGGACTGAAGCTTTCTTT.

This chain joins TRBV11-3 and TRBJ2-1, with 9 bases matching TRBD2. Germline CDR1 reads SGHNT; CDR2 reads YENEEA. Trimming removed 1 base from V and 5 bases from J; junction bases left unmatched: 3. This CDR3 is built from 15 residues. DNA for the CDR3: TGTGCCAGCAGCTTAGGCGGGGGGGAAAACAATGAGCAGTTCTTC. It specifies CASSLGGGENNEQFF.

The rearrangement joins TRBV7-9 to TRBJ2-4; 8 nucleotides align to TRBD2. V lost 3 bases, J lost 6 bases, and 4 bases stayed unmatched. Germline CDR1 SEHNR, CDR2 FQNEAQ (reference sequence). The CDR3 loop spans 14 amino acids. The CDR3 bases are TGTGCCAGCAGCTTCCGGGGGGGCAGAAACATTCAGTACTTC. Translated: CASSFRGGRNIQYF.

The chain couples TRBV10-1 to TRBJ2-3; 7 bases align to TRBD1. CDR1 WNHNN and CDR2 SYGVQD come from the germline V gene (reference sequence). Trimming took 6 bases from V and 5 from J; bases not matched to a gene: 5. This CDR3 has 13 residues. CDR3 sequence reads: CASSRQGKDTQYF. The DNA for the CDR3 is TGCGCCAGCAGCAGACAGGGTAAAGATACGCAGTATTTT.

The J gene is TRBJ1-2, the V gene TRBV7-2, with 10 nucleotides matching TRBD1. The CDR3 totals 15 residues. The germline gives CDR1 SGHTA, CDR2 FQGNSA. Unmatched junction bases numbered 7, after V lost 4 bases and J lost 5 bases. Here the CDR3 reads CASSSYDRGPYGYTF. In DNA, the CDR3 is TGTGCCAGCAGCTCATACGACAGGGGGCCATATGGCTACACCTTC.

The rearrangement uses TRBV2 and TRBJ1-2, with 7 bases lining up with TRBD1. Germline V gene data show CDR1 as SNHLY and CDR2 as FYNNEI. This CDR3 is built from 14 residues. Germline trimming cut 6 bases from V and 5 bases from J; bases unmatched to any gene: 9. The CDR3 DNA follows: TGTGCCAGCAGGGTGGTTACAGGGGAATATGGCTACACCTTC. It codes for CASRVVTGEYGYTF.

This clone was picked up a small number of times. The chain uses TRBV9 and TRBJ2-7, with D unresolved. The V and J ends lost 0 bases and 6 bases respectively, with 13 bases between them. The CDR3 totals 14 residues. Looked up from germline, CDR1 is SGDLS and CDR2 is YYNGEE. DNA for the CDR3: TGTGCCAGCAGCGTAGACCCGAGGAACGGCGAGCAGTACTTC. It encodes CASSVDPRNGEQYF. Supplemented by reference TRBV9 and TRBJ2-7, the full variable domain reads DSGVTQTPKHLITATGQRVTLRCSPRSGDLSVYWYQQSLDQGLQFLIQYYNGEERAKGNILERFSAQQFPDLHSELNLSSLELGDSALYFCASSVDPRNGEQYFGPGTRLTVT.

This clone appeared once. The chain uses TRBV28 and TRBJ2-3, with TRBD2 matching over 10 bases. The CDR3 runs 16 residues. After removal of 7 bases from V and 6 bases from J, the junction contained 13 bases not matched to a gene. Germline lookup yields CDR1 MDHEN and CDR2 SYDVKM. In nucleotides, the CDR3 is TGTGCCAGCACAAAGGGGTGGCTAGCGGGAGTGGATACGCAGTATTTT. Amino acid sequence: CASTKGWLAGVDTQYF.

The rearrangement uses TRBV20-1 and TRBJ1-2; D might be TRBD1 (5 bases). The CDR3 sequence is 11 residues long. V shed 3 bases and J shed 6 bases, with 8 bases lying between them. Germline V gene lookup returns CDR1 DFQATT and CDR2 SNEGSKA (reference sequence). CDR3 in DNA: TGCAGTGCTAGCCCAGGGCATGGCTACACCTTC. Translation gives CSASPGHGYTF.

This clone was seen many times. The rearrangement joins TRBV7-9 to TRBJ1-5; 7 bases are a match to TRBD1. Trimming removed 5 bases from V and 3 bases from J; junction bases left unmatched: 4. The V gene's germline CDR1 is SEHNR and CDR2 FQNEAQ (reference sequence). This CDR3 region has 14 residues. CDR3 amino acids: CASSPGTDNQPQHF. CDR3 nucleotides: TGTGCCAGCAGCCCCGGGACAGACAATCAGCCCCAGCATTTT.

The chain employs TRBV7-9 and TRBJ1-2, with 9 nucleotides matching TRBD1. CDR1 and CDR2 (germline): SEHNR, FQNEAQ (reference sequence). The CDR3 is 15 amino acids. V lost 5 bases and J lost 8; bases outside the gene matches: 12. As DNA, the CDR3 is TGTGCCAGCAGCGTAGGCGGGACAGGGCTTTCGGGCTACACCTTC. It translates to CASSVGGTGLSGYTF.

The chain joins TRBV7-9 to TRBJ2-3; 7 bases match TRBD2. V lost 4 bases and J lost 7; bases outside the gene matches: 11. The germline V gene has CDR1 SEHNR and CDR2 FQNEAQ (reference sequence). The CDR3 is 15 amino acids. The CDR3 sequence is CASSYGFAGVNTQYF. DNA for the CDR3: TGTGCCAGCAGCTACGGGTTTGCGGGGGTTAATACGCAGTATTTT.

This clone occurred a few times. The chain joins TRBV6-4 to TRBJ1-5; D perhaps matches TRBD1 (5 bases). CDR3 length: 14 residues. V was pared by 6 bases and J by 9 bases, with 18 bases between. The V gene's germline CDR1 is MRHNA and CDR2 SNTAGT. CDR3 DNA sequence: TGTGCCAGCAGCAACGAAGGCAGGGTCAGGCCCCAGCATTTT. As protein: CASSNEGRVRPQHF.

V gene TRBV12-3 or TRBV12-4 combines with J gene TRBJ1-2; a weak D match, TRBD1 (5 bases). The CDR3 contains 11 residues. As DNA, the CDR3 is TGTGCTGCCGGGGGATCCTATGGCTACACCTTC. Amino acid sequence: CAAGGSYGYTF.

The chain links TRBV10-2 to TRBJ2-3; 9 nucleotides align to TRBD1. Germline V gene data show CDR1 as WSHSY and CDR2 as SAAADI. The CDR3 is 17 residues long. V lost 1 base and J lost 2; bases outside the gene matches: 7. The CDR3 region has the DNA TGCGCCAGCAGTGAGTTCCCGGACAGGGGCCCCACAGATACGCAGTATTTT. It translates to CASSEFPDRGPTDTQYF.

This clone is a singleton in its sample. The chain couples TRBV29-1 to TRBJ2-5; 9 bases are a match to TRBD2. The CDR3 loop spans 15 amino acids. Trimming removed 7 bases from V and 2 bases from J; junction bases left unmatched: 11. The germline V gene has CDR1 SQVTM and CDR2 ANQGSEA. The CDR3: CSARPAGGPQETQYF. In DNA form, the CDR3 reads TGCAGCGCGAGGCCAGCGGGAGGACCTCAAGAGACCCAGTACTTC.